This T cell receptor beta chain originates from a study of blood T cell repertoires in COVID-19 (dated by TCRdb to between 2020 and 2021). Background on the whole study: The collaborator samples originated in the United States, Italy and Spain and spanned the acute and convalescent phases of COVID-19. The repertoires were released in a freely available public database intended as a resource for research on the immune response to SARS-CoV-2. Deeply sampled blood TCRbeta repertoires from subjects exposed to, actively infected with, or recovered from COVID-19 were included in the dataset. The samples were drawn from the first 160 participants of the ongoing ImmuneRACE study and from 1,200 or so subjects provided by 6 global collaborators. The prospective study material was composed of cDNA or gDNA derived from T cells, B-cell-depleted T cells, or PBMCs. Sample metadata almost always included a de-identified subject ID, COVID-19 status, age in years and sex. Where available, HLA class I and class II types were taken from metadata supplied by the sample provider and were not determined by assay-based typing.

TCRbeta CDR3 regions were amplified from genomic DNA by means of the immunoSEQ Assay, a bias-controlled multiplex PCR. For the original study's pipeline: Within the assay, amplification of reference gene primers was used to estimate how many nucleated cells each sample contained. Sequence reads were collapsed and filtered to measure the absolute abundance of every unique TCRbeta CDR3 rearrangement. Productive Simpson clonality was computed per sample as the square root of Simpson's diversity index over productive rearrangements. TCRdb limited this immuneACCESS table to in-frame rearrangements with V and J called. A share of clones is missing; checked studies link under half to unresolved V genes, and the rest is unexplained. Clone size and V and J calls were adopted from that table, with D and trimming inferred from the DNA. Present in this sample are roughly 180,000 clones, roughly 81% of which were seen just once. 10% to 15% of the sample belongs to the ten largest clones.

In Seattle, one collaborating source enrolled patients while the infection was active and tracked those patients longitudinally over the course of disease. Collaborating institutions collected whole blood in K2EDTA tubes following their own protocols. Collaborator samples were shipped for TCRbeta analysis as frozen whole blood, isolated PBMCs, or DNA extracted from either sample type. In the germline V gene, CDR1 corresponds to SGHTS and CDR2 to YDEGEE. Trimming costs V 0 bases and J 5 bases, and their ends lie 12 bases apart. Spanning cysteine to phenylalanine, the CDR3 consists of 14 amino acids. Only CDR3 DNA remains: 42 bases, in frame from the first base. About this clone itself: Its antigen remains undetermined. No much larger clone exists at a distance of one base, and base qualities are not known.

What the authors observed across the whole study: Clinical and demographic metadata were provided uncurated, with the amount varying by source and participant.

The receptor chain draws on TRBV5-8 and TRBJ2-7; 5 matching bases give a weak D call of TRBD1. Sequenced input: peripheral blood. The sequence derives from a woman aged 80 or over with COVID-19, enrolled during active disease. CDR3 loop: CASSLGGRADEQYF. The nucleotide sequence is TGTGCCAGCAGCTTGGGTGGCAGGGCTGACGAGCAGTACTTC.